One sample yielded the 12 T cell receptor beta chains listed below, sequenced in a study of technical replicates of blood from several donors. Profiled with immunoSEQ multiplex PCR; TCRdb holds only in-frame clones, not every one. The sample has 75,000 to 100,000 clones; approximately 94% are singletons. Material: T cells isolated from PBMCs. These receptors were collected from a human donor in good health.

The chain uses TRBV7-2 and TRBJ2-2; D not resolved. Trimming shortened V by 6 bases and J by 0 bases, and 5 bases separated the two germline ends. The CDR3 runs 13 residues. Germline CDR1 SGHTA, CDR2 FQGNSA. This chain's CDR3 is CASSLSNTGELFF. CDR3 nucleotide sequence: TGTGCCAGCAGTCTCTCGAACACCGGGGAGCTGTTTTTT.

This rearrangement joins TRBV30 to TRBJ2-3; D may be TRBD2 (5 bases). V lost 7 bases and J lost 0, with 14 bases in between. Germline V gene sequence: CDR1 GTSNPN, CDR2 SVGIG (reference sequence). This CDR3 region has 14 residues. DNA for the CDR3: TGTGCCTTACTTGCGGGTCCTAGCACAGATACGCAGTATTTT. This codes for CALLAGPSTDTQYF.

The rearrangement links TRBV4-3 to TRBJ2-5; tentative D call: TRBD2 (6 bases). Trimming stripped 0 bases from V and 5 bases from J, with 16 bases between. This CDR3 region has 16 residues. Germline values: CDR1 LGHNA, CDR2 YSLEER. CDR3 residues: CASSQEMSAGSETQYF. The CDR3 bases are TGCGCCAGCAGCCAAGAGATGTCGGCCGGGAGTGAGACCCAGTACTTC.

The rearrangement joins TRBV18 to TRBJ1-2; a weak D match, TRBD1 (5 bases). V was cut by 3 bases and J by 6 bases, with 14 bases left in between. This CDR3 spans 14 amino acids. Germline V gene sequence: CDR1 KGHSH, CDR2 LQKENI. DNA for the CDR3: TGTGCCAGCTCACCCACCGAAAGGGGCAATGGCTACACCTTC. This codes for CASSPTERGNGYTF.

This chain connects TRBV27 to TRBJ1-2, with 8 bases that match TRBD1. Germline trimming cut 3 bases from V and 9 bases from J; bases unmatched to any gene: 9. Germline loops: CDR1 MNHEY, CDR2 SMNVEV (reference sequence). The CDR3 is 14 amino acids. The DNA of the CDR3 is TGTGCCAGCAGTTTTTCCCAGGGGGCTTTAAGCTACACCTTC. It codes for CASSFSQGALSYTF.

V gene TRBV9 combines with J gene TRBJ2-1; 8 bases line up with TRBD1. The junction had 16 bases not matched to a gene; V was cut back by 7 bases and J by 10 bases. The CDR3 contains 15 residues. The germline CDR1 and CDR2 sequences are SGDLS and YYNGEE. The CDR3 nucleotides read TGTGCCAGCGCTACCCCAGGGGGCGTTGACTCGGAGCAGTTCTTC. Translation: CASATPGGVDSEQFF. Combining the CDR3 with reference TRBV9 and TRBJ2-1 gives the whole variable domain DSGVTQTPKHLITATGQRVTLRCSPRSGDLSVYWYQQSLDQGLQFLIQYYNGEERAKGNILERFSAQQFPDLHSELNLSSLELGDSALYFCASATPGGVDSEQFFGPGTRLTVL.

Only one count was recorded for this clone. The chain uses TRBV6-5 and TRBJ1-1; D is ambiguous. Germline CDR1 is MNHEY and CDR2 is SVGAGI. V was trimmed by 7 bases and J by 4 bases, leaving 16 bases between them. There are 14 residues in the CDR3. The CDR3 here is CASTVRVAATEAFF. The CDR3 region has the DNA TGTGCCAGCACCGTCCGGGTAGCGGCCACTGAAGCTTTCTTT.

The CDR3 sequence is CATSSLGGGLSYNEQFF. As DNA, the CDR3 is TGTGCCACCAGCAGCCTTGGGGGAGGCCTCTCCTACAATGAGCAGTTCTTC. This chain joins TRBV15 and TRBJ2-1; the D gene is possibly TRBD2 (6 bases). Germline values: CDR1 LNHNV, CDR2 YYDKDF (reference sequence). V shed 3 bases and J shed 0 bases, with 15 bases lying between them. CDR3 length: 17 residues.

The gene calls are TRBV6-5 and TRBJ2-7; 9 bases align to TRBD1. V lost 7 bases, J lost 1 base, and 8 bases stayed unmatched. There are 15 residues in the CDR3. Germline V lookup: CDR1 MNHEY, CDR2 SVGAGI. CDR3 sequence (DNA): TGTGCCAGCACCGCAGGACAGGGGTTTTCCTACGAGCAGTACTTC. Translating it yields CASTAGQGFSYEQYF.

This chain uses TRBV5-6 with TRBJ2-2; 8 bases map to TRBD2. CDR1 and CDR2 (germline): SGHDT, YYEEEE. This CDR3 is built from 14 residues. The J segment lost 6 bases and the V segment lost 5 bases, leaving 6 bases of the junction unmatched. CDR3 protein: CASRGLEKAGELFF. In nucleotides, the CDR3 is TGTGCCAGCAGGGGACTAGAAAAGGCCGGGGAGCTGTTTTTT.

V usage is TRBV2 and J usage is TRBJ2-7, with a weak D call TRBD1 (7 bases). The V and J ends lost 8 bases and 3 bases respectively, with 14 bases between them. The CDR3 sequence is 13 residues long. In germline, CDR1 is SNHLY, CDR2 FYNNEI. The CDR3 sequence is CASHAGGYYEQYF. In DNA form, the CDR3 reads TGTGCCAGCCATGCAGGGGGGTACTACGAGCAGTACTTC.

This chain uses TRBV18 with TRBJ1-1; unclear D gene. V was cut by 5 bases and J by 0 bases, with 13 bases left in between. Germline V gene lookup returns CDR1 KGHSH and CDR2 LQKENI. CDR3 length: 15 residues. The CDR3 is CASSESYLMNTEAFF. CDR3 coding DNA: TGTGCCAGCTCAGAATCCTACCTCATGAACACTGAAGCTTTCTTT. Using reference TRBV18 and TRBJ1-1 for the parts outside the CDR3, the full variable domain is NAGVMQNPRHLVRRRGQEARLRCSPMKGHSHVYWYRQLPEEGLKFMVYLQKENIIDESGMPKERFSAEFPKEGPSILRIQQVVRGDSAAYFCASSESYLMNTEAFFGQGTRLTVV.